The clone carrying this TCR beta chain showed up just a few times. This entry is derived from a study of CD8+ T cells in alopecia areata. Treatment indicated: oral pan-JAK inhibitor, 5-10 mg twice daily. Starting from PBMCs, sorting isolated CD4+ and CD8+ T cells. TCR sequencing used cDNA made by reverse transcription of extracted RNA. Profiling relied on immunoSEQ multiplex PCR, and the TCRdb table lists in-frame clones only, not all of them. This table has 150,000 to 200,000 clones, about 65% appearing once. This TCR was sampled from a human donor with alopecia areata. The starting material was CD4+ T cells sorted from blood, obtained around week 49, from a patient treated with tofacitinib.

CDR3 nucleotide sequence: TGCAGCGTTGCGTGGGTCAGCACAGATACGCAGTATTTT. Protein: CSVAWVSTDTQYF. The chain is built from TRBV29-1 and TRBJ2-3; no definite D call. V was pared by 4 bases and J by 0 bases, with 8 bases between. CDR1 is SQVTM, CDR2 ANQGSEA, per germline. The CDR3 runs 13 residues.